Described below is a single TCR beta chain sequence and its context. Its cognate antigen is unknown. The source of the sample is a study of CD8+ T cells in alopecia areata. Sequencing relied on a cDNA template that was reverse transcribed from extracted RNA. Assay used: immunoSEQ multiplex PCR; TCRdb lists only in-frame clones, some missing. The table records some 200,000 clones, around three fifths of them present only once. Regarding the study as a whole: Across lesional scalp, and particularly alopecia totalis/universalis, clonality surpassed that of normal scalp.

Germline-derived CDR1 and CDR2 are SEHNR and FQNEAQ (reference sequence). The CDR3 contains 15 residues. V was pared by 2 bases and J by 5 bases, with 15 bases between. The receptor's source is a human donor in good health. The sample consisted of CD8+ T cells sorted from blood. This chain links TRBV7-9 with TRBJ2-5, with unresolved D. Written as DNA, the CDR3 is TGTGCCAGCAGCTTATCGACGGGTTGGCAGGAGACCCAGTACTTC. Protein: CASSLSTGWQETQYF.